These T cell receptor beta chains were read from a single sample in a study of T cells in Graves' hyperthyroidism and ophthalmopathy. TCRdb re-called the multiplex PCR reads with MiXCR, one entry per CDR3 protein. The data contain 600,000 to 850,000 distinct CDR3 sequences, around 19% of them seen just once; the ten biggest clones take up around 17%. Sequenced sample: blood. These receptors were collected from a woman between 45 and 65 years old with Graves' hyperthyroidism that later progressed to Graves' ophthalmopathy. Each CDR3 is given with its conserved first and last residue. Each record gives: D gene, V gene, J gene, clone size, CDR3 protein, CDR3 DNA. D genes are given only for firm matches. Only some rows state a clone size, as once, few, many or a class for expanded clones.

D: -; V: TRBV19; J: TRBJ1-1; size: few; CDR3: CASSTIPRNTEAFF; DNA: TGTGCCAGTAGTACAATCCCGCGGAACACTGAAGCTTTCTTT
D: -; V: TRBV5-4; J: TRBJ1-1; size: many; CDR3: CASLSRTTPEAFF; DNA: TGTGCCAGCCTTTCCCGGACAACACCTGAAGCTTTCTTT
D: -; V: TRBV7-9; J: TRBJ2-1; size: many; CDR3: CASSLVPSRGTHEQFF; DNA: TGTGCCAGCAGCTTAGTCCCCTCCAGGGGAACGCATGAGCAGTTCTTC
D: -; V: TRBV6-2/TRBV6-3; J: TRBJ1-1; size: -; CDR3: CASSYPAVTEAFF; DNA: TGTGCCAGCAGTTACCCCGCCGTAACTGAAGCTTTCTTT
D: TRBD2; V: TRBV7-9; J: TRBJ2-5; size: many; CDR3: CASSPGGGGQETQYF; DNA: TGTGCCAGCAGCCCCGGGGGCGGGGGGCAAGAGACCCAGTACTTC
D: TRBD2; V: TRBV27; J: TRBJ2-5; size: -; CDR3: CASSAGLAGDQEAQYF; DNA: TGTGCCAGCAGTGCGGGACTAGCGGGGGACCAAGAGGCCCAGTACTTC
D: TRBD2; V: TRBV11-3; J: TRBJ2-1; size: many; CDR3: CASSPTSGAYNEQFF; DNA: TGTGCCAGCAGCCCTACTAGCGGGGCCTACAATGAGCAGTTCTTC
D: TRBD2; V: TRBV20-1; J: TRBJ2-3; size: -; CDR3: CSALRTSGGNTQYF; DNA: TGCAGTGCGCTAAGGACTAGCGGGGGGAATACGCAGTATTTT
D: TRBD1; V: TRBV12-3/TRBV12-4; J: TRBJ1-1; size: -; CDR3: CASSYHNTGENTEAFF; DNA: TGTGCCAGCAGTTACCATAATACAGGGGAGAACACTGAAGCTTTCTTT
D: -; V: TRBV11-1; J: TRBJ2-1; size: -; CDR3: CASSSLRGSYNEQFF; DNA: TGTGCCAGCAGCTCACTTCGCGGCTCCTACAATGAGCAGTTCTTC
D: -; V: TRBV14; J: TRBJ1-1; size: -; CDR3: CASRQDYRATEAFF; DNA: TGTGCCAGCAGGCAAGATTACAGGGCTACTGAAGCTTTCTTT
D: -; V: TRBV18; J: TRBJ1-3; size: many; CDR3: CASSLGGGSGNTIYF; DNA: TGTGCCAGCTCACTTGGAGGAGGCTCTGGAAACACCATATATTTT
D: -; V: TRBV7-6; J: TRBJ2-2; size: many; CDR3: CASSFTSETGELFF; DNA: TGTGCCAGCAGCTTCACGTCGGAGACCGGGGAGCTGTTTTTT
D: -; V: TRBV9; J: TRBJ2-1; size: -; CDR3: CASSVSRLLGGYNEQFF; DNA: TGTGCCAGCAGCGTATCGCGACTCCTTGGGGGCTACAATGAGCAGTTCTTC
D: -; V: TRBV9; J: TRBJ1-2; size: once; CDR3: CASSKPTNTANGYTF; DNA: TGTGCCAGCAGCAAACCAACTAATACCGCTAATGGCTACACCTTC
D: -; V: TRBV7-9; J: TRBJ2-3; size: -; CDR3: CASSYPDLDTDTQYF; DNA: TGTGCCAGCAGCTACCCGGACCTTGACACAGATACGCAGTATTTT
D: -; V: TRBV6-2/TRBV6-3; J: TRBJ2-1; size: -; CDR3: CASSKGAKQFF; DNA: TGTGCCAGCTCCAAGGGAGCAAAGCAGTTCTTC
D: -; V: TRBV13; J: TRBJ1-1; size: -; CDR3: CASSLEGVGATEAFF; DNA: TGTGCCAGCAGCTTAGAGGGGGTAGGGGCGACTGAAGCTTTCTTT
D: -; V: TRBV20-1; J: TRBJ2-4; size: many; CDR3: CSARAGPDDIQYF; DNA: TGCAGTGCTAGAGCGGGCCCCGACGACATTCAGTACTTC
D: -; V: TRBV30; J: TRBJ1-6; size: many; CDR3: CAWREDVGYSPLHF; DNA: TGTGCCTGGAGGGAGGATGTAGGTTATTCACCCCTCCACTTT
D: -; V: TRBV20-1; J: TRBJ1-1; size: many; CDR3: CSARVQQGSTEAFF; DNA: TGCAGTGCTAGGGTCCAACAGGGATCCACTGAAGCTTTCTTT
D: TRBD2; V: TRBV12-3/TRBV12-4; J: TRBJ2-2; size: -; CDR3: CARSLRTSPGELFF; DNA: TGTGCCCGCAGTTTGCGGACTAGTCCCGGGGAGCTGTTTTTT
D: -; V: TRBV19; J: TRBJ1-1; size: few; CDR3: CASSIDHGEAFF; DNA: TGTGCCAGTAGTATCGACCACGGTGAAGCTTTCTTT
D: -; V: TRBV10-1; J: TRBJ2-2; size: -; CDR3: CASAESGSTGELLF; DNA: TGCGCCTCAGCAGAATCAGGGAGCACCGGGGAGCTGCTTTTT
D: -; V: TRBV12-3/TRBV12-4; J: TRBJ1-4; size: many; CDR3: CASSHIPGTNMNEKLFF; DNA: TGTGCCAGCAGTCATATACCCGGGACAAATATGAATGAAAAACTGTTTTTT
D: TRBD1; V: TRBV20-1; J: TRBJ1-1; size: many; CDR3: CSASGDRTGGNRNTEAFF; DNA: TGCAGTGCTAGCGGAGATAGGACAGGGGGTAATAGGAACACTGAAGCTTTCTTT
D: TRBD2; V: TRBV4-2; J: TRBJ2-1; size: -; CDR3: CASSPWWGGGLDEQFF; DNA: TGTGCCAGCAGCCCTTGGTGGGGCGGGGGTCTCGATGAGCAGTTCTTC
D: TRBD1; V: TRBV12-3/TRBV12-4; J: TRBJ1-2; size: many; CDR3: CASRPGTGSSYGYTF; DNA: TGTGCCAGCAGGCCCGGGACAGGGTCATCTTATGGCTACACCTTC
D: TRBD1; V: TRBV19; J: TRBJ2-2; size: few; CDR3: CASSPGGQGVNTGELFF; DNA: TGTGCCAGTAGTCCAGGGGGACAGGGGGTCAACACCGGGGAGCTGTTTTTT
D: TRBD1; V: TRBV3-1; J: TRBJ1-1; size: many; CDR3: CASRRTGETEAFF; DNA: TGTGCCAGCAGAAGGACAGGGGAGACTGAAGCTTTCTTT
D: TRBD2; V: TRBV11-2; J: TRBJ2-7; size: many; CDR3: CASNLLAGPAGGRYEQYF; DNA: TGTGCCAGCAATCTCTTGGCGGGGCCAGCGGGGGGGCGTTACGAGCAGTACTTC
D: -; V: TRBV10-3; J: TRBJ1-5; size: many; CDR3: CAIRPDSAGGHNQPQHF; DNA: TGTGCCATCAGACCTGACAGTGCCGGGGGCCACAATCAGCCCCAGCATTTT